This TCR beta chain was retrieved from a study of blood T cell repertoires in COVID-19. The CDR3 sequence is 15 residues long. The ends lost 1 base at V and 5 bases at J; junction bases unmatched: 8. Germline V gives CDR1 LGHNA, CDR2 YSLEER. In terms of age and location, participants ranged from roughly 18 to 89 years and lived in about two dozen US areas. TCRdb's table, derived via immunoSEQ multiplex PCR, lists solely in-frame clones and lacks some. The sample lists 170,000 or so clones; 78% were seen once. The rearrangement joins TRBV4-3 to TRBJ2-7; 7 nucleotides agree with TRBD2. The sequenced material came from PBMCs or T cells enriched from blood (not recorded which). This TCR was sampled from a woman in her fifties or sixties who had recovered from COVID-19. The CDR3 loop reads CASSQVVGGSNEQYF. DNA of the CDR3: TGCGCCAGCAGCCAAGTAGTCGGCGGGAGCAACGAGCAGTACTTC.